This is a list of T cell receptor beta chains from one sample in a study of T cells in Graves' hyperthyroidism and ophthalmopathy. Each CDR3 protein is one row after TCRdb ran MiXCR on the multiplex PCR reads. Of approximately 500,000 distinct CDR3 sequences in the sample, around 42% were seen once. The sequenced sample consisted of peripheral blood or thyroid tissue (not recorded which). The receptors derive from a woman aged 18-29 years with Graves' hyperthyroidism. Each CDR3 is given with its conserved first and last residue. A D gene is named only where the DNA matches it firmly. Some rows have no size entry. The others give once, few or many, or a class for an expanded clone.

D gene: .; clone size: once; V gene: TRBV29-1; J gene: TRBJ2-7; CDR3 DNA: TGCAGCGTTAGGGCAGGGACCGGCTCCTACGAGCAGTACTTC; CDR3 protein: CSVRAGTGSYEQYF
D gene: .; clone size: .; V gene: TRBV3-1; J gene: TRBJ2-7; CDR3 DNA: TGTGCCAGCAGCCATATCCTAGTCCCCTACGAGCAGTACTTC; CDR3 protein: CASSHILVPYEQYF
D gene: .; clone size: once; V gene: TRBV20-1; J gene: TRBJ1-2; CDR3 DNA: .; CDR3 protein: CSARGLRDELEAFFGYTF
D gene: .; clone size: .; V gene: TRBV12-3/TRBV12-4; J gene: TRBJ1-6; CDR3 DNA: TGTGCCAGCAGTCGACATAGCCCGGATTCACCCCTCCACTTT; CDR3 protein: CASSRHSPDSPLHF
D gene: TRBD2; clone size: .; V gene: TRBV7-9; J gene: TRBJ2-7; CDR3 DNA: TGTGCCAGCAGCTATAGCGGGAGATCACGTTACGAGCAGTACTTC; CDR3 protein: CASSYSGRSRYEQYF
D gene: TRBD1; clone size: many; V gene: TRBV2; J gene: TRBJ1-1; CDR3 DNA: TGTGCCAGCAGTCTACACGGACAGGGCAGTACTGAAGCTTTCTTT; CDR3 protein: CASSLHGQGSTEAFF
D gene: .; clone size: once; V gene: TRBV15; J gene: TRBJ2-5; CDR3 DNA: TGTGCCACCAGCCGAAAGGTGGAGGGCAACCTACGGGAGACCCAGTACTTC; CDR3 protein: CATSRKVEGNLRETQYF
D gene: .; clone size: .; V gene: TRBV7-9; J gene: TRBJ2-6; CDR3 DNA: .; CDR3 protein: CASSPEGYGYTFGSGTNVLTF
D gene: .; clone size: .; V gene: TRBV11-3; J gene: TRBJ1-2; CDR3 DNA: TGTGCCAGCAGCACCGGTCGGGGTAATCGGTATGGCTACACCTTC; CDR3 protein: CASSTGRGNRYGYTF
D gene: .; clone size: .; V gene: TRBV20-1; J gene: TRBJ1-2; CDR3 DNA: TGCAGTGCTAGAGATCGGAGCGGGGCGAACACCTTC; CDR3 protein: CSARDRSGANTF
D gene: .; clone size: many; V gene: TRBV5-1; J gene: TRBJ1-3; CDR3 DNA: TGCGCCAGCAGCTTCGACAACTCTGGAAACACCATATATTTT; CDR3 protein: CASSFDNSGNTIYF
D gene: .; clone size: many; V gene: TRBV12-3/TRBV12-4; J gene: TRBJ1-1; CDR3 DNA: TGTGCCAGCAGAGCCTTTTACGGCACTGAAGCTTTCTTT; CDR3 protein: CASRAFYGTEAFF
D gene: .; clone size: many; V gene: TRBV29-1; J gene: TRBJ1-2; CDR3 DNA: TGCAGCGTGGACAGAGAAAGCTATGGCTACACCTTC; CDR3 protein: CSVDRESYGYTF
D gene: .; clone size: .; V gene: TRBV15; J gene: TRBJ2-7; CDR3 DNA: TGTGCCACCAGCACGGAGGAGACGGCTCCCCTATCCTACGAGCAGTACTTC; CDR3 protein: CATSTEETAPLSYEQYF
D gene: TRBD2; clone size: .; V gene: TRBV10-3; J gene: TRBJ2-7; CDR3 DNA: TGTGCCATCAACGGCGGGAGCAACGACGAGCAGTACTTC; CDR3 protein: CAINGGSNDEQYF
D gene: TRBD1; clone size: many; V gene: TRBV5-6; J gene: TRBJ1-1; CDR3 DNA: TGTGCCAGCAGCTTGGACCAGGGGGCTTGGAACACTGAAGCTTTCTTT; CDR3 protein: CASSLDQGAWNTEAFF
D gene: .; clone size: few; V gene: TRBV7-2; J gene: TRBJ2-3; CDR3 DNA: TGTGCCAGCAGCTCCCGGGAGAAAGTAAGGATGACAGATACGCAGTATTTT; CDR3 protein: CASSSREKVRMTDTQYF
D gene: .; clone size: few; V gene: TRBV24-1; J gene: TRBJ2-1; CDR3 DNA: TGTGCCACCAGTGACTCAGACACTGAGCAGTTCTTC; CDR3 protein: CATSDSDTEQFF
D gene: TRBD2; clone size: .; V gene: TRBV20-1; J gene: TRBJ2-1; CDR3 DNA: TGCAGTGCTAGAGATCTCGCTAGCGGCTCCTACAATGAGCAGTTCTTC; CDR3 protein: CSARDLASGSYNEQFF
D gene: .; clone size: .; V gene: TRBV10-3; J gene: TRBJ2-7; CDR3 DNA: TGTGCCATCACTGGGGAGATAGGAAGGGAGCAGTACTTC; CDR3 protein: CAITGEIGREQYF